This TCR beta chain was retrieved from a study of CD8 T cells in ankylosing spondylitis (dated 2017 in TCRdb). General notes on the study: T cell receptor beta repertoires were profiled in healthy donors and ankylosing spondylitis patients so that disease-linked TCR variants could be found. Samples of peripheral blood were taken, and for ankylosing spondylitis patients, synovial fluid was collected as well. The whole study cohort included about a hundred healthy donors and about two dozen ankylosing spondylitis patients.

This clonotype was observed a few times. Its specific antigen is unknown. Base qualities are not provided; no much larger clone lies one nucleotide away. The investigation overall reported the following: The disease-linked clones showed a CD8+ phenotype and occurred at relatively low frequencies in peripheral blood. Some motif variants were previously reported in synovial fluid and blood of reactive arthritis patients, suggesting common disease-initiation mechanisms. The disease-linked clones were reported to be significantly enriched in matched synovial fluid samples from ankylosing spondylitis patients. Blood from ankylosing spondylitis patients appeared to be characterized by a TCR beta motif made up of under ten highly homologous amino acid variants.

CDR1 and CDR2, looked up from the germline V gene (reference sequence), are LGHDT and YNNKEL. At the junction V is shortened by 4 bases and J by 6 bases; bases outside the gene matches: 5. The CDR3 holds 13 amino acids from the cysteine to the phenylalanine. Of all the DNA, just the CDR3 is kept, 39 bases in frame from base 1. The sequencing machine was an Illumina HiSeq 2500. TCR beta libraries were prepared by quantitative 5'-RACE with molecular barcodes. The study's own analysis went as follows. To identify disease-linked TCR variants, a new computational method was used, one built on a probabilistic model of VDJ rearrangement. The public reads were quality trimmed at Q25 with fastp and then assembled into clones with MiXCR by TCRdb, keeping productive beta chains. For every CDR3 protein sequence, its rows merge into one entry that carries the most common genes and DNA. These V and J calls are TCRdb output, not the study's own analysis. In this sample the table shows over 400,000 distinct CDR3 sequences, roughly 25% of which occur a single time. The top ten clonotypes cover approximately 1% of the sample.

The material sequenced was blood, either unsorted or a sorted T cell fraction (not recorded which). This receptor was taken from a male donor with ankylosing spondylitis. The V and J segments used are TRBV3-1 and TRBJ1-2; TRBD1 fits 7 bases in the junction. The nucleotides read TGTGCCAGCAGCCCCGACAGGGTCGATGGCTACACCTTC. Translated, it reads CASSPDRVDGYTF. Supplemented by the reference TRBV3-1 and TRBJ1-2 proteins around the CDR3, the complete variable domain is DTAVSQTPKYLVTQMGNDKSIKCEQNLGHDTMYWYKQDSKKFLKIMFSYNNKELIINETVPNRFSPKSPDKAHLNLHINSLELGDSAVYFCASSPDRVDGYTFGSGTRLTVV.